This TCR beta chain was found in a study of vaccination effects on CD4 cells after COVID-19. After expansion with viral peptide pools in the ViraFEST assay, antigen-specific CD4+ T cells were sequenced. Between days 9 and 10 of culture, CD4+ T cells were separated out. Vaccination of participants consisted of two doses of either the BNT162b2 or mRNA-1273 vaccine. With 7.5 to 10 ug/ml peptides and roughly 9.4 IU/ml IL-2, over 1.5 million PBMC per well were cultured. Each culture had half its medium swapped for IL-2 medium on days 3 and 7. The table came from immunoSEQ multiplex PCR; TCRdb's copy has only in-frame clones and leaves some out. Found here are around 46,000 clones, about 70% of them singletons; the top ten hold more than 12%. For this clone: Its antigen is unidentified.

V trimming: 2 bases; J trimming: 4 bases; junction bases outside the gene matches: 5. Germline assignment: CDR1 KGHSH and CDR2 LQKENI. The CDR3 is made up of 14 amino acids. V gene TRBV18 combines with J gene TRBJ2-7; 7 bases map to TRBD1. This sample comprised CD4+ T cells from PBMCs cultured with HCoV-OC43 spike peptides, obtained after COVID-19 vaccination. Subset specified: HCoV-OC43 spike overlapping peptide pool stimulation. The sequence was obtained from a human donor who received a COVID-19 vaccine. CDR3 region: CASSPGQEVYEQYF. CDR3 nucleotide sequence: TGTGCCAGCTCACCAGGACAGGAGGTTTACGAGCAGTACTTC. Full variable domain (rest looked up from reference TRBV18 and TRBJ2-7): NAGVMQNPRHLVRRRGQEARLRCSPMKGHSHVYWYRQLPEEGLKFMVYLQKENIIDESGMPKERFSAEFPKEGPSILRIQQVVRGDSAAYFCASSPGQEVYEQYFGPGTRLTVT.